The source of this T cell receptor (beta chain) is a study of blood T cell repertoires in COVID-19. As for the study in general: Specimens from acute and convalescent COVID-19 originated in the United States, Italy and Spain. The cDNA or gDNA used as material had been derived from T cells, B-cell-depleted T cells, or PBMCs.

Trimming took 5 bases from V and 8 from J, leaving 21 bases between them. This CDR3 region has 16 residues. CDR1 and CDR2 (germline): MDHEN, SYDVKM. Only in-frame clones appear in the TCRdb table, and some are missing; sequencing was by immunoSEQ multiplex PCR. The sample yields around 180,000 clones, roughly 88% seen once. The chain combines TRBV28 with TRBJ1-4; D not certain. This TCR was sampled from a man at least 80 years old with COVID-19, enrolled during active disease. Sequencing used peripheral blood. The CDR3 is CASSNFQVWQDEKLFF. As DNA, the CDR3 is TGTGCCAGCAGTAACTTCCAGGTCTGGCAAGACGAAAAACTGTTTTTT.